The 27 T cell receptor beta chains presented below share a single source sample, sequenced in a study of OX40 agonist ivuxolimab in advanced cancers. Produced via immunoSEQ multiplex PCR; TCRdb's table is partial and in-frame only. The table shows tens of thousands of clones, with less than 95% occurring only once. The source material was CD4+ or CD8+ T cells sorted from blood, sampled in a trial of the OX40 agonist ivuxolimab. The receptors derive from an adult with an advanced solid tumor such as melanoma, head and neck, liver or kidney cancer.

This chain links TRBV12-5 with TRBJ2-7; 11 positions match TRBD1. The J segment lost 4 bases and the V segment lost 4 bases, leaving 0 bases of the junction unmatched. The germline gives CDR1 LGHNT, CDR2 FRNRAP. CDR3 length: 13 amino acids. CDR3 sequence reads: CASGWDRGYEQYF. The CDR3 nucleotides read TGTGCTAGTGGTTGGGACAGGGGGTACGAGCAGTACTTC.

The chain has TRBV27 and TRBJ2-1, with D possibly being TRBD2 (6 bases). Germline assignment: CDR1 MNHEY and CDR2 SMNVEV (reference sequence). This CDR3 contains 14 residues. V was shortened by 5 bases and J by 5 bases, with 13 bases between the two germline ends. Here the CDR3 reads CASSPASAHNEQFF. The CDR3 DNA sequence: TGTGCCAGCAGTCCGGCTAGCGCACACAATGAGCAGTTCTTC.

This rearrangement joins TRBV4-2 to TRBJ2-3; the match to TRBD2 covers 10 bases. V lost 0 bases to trimming and J lost 3 bases; unmatched junction nucleotides: 9. Germline CDR1 reads LGHNA; CDR2 reads YNFKEQ. This CDR3 region has 18 residues. The CDR3 DNA follows: TGTGCCAGCAGCCAAGATCTTCCCTCGGGACTAGCGACAGATACGCAGTATTTT. Translated: CASSQDLPSGLATDTQYF.

V and J are TRBV10-3 and TRBJ2-4; 7 positions agree with TRBD1. In germline, CDR1 is ENHRY, CDR2 SYGVKD. The CDR3 is 13 amino acids. The J segment lost 5 bases and the V segment lost 3 bases, leaving 1 base of the junction unmatched. Written as DNA, the CDR3 is TGTGCCATCAGTGATGGGACAGAAAACATTCAGTACTTC. This codes for CAISDGTENIQYF.

The chain employs TRBV2 and TRBJ2-7, with 9 bases that match TRBD1. Germline V lookup: CDR1 SNHLY, CDR2 FYNNEI. V trimming: 6 bases; J trimming: 5 bases; junction bases outside the gene matches: 5. This CDR3 spans 13 amino acids. The CDR3 nucleotides read TGTGCCAGCAGGGGACAGGGTGAGGACGAGCAGTACTTC. Translation: CASRGQGEDEQYF.

The chain has TRBV5-8 and TRBJ1-4; D is possibly TRBD1 (6 bases). V was shortened by 4 bases and J by 6 bases, with 16 bases between the two germline ends. Germline CDR1 reads SGHTS; CDR2 reads YDEGEE. The CDR3 runs to 15 residues. The CDR3 DNA sequence: TGTGCCAGCAGCACGGGACATTCTCGGGATGAAAAACTGTTTTTT. Encoded protein: CASSTGHSRDEKLFF.

The chain employs TRBV28 and TRBJ1-5; D not certain. This CDR3 is built from 15 residues. Deletions cut 3 bases from V and 0 bases from J, with 9 bases between. Germline V CDR1 and CDR2: MDHEN, SYDVKM. CDR3 sequence: CASSLEPYSNQPQHF. The CDR3 DNA is TGTGCCAGCAGTTTGGAGCCTTATAGCAATCAGCCCCAGCATTTT. Variable domain in full (rest from reference TRBV28 and TRBJ1-5): DVKVTQSSRYLVKRTGEKVFLECVQDMDHENMFWYRQDPGLGLRLIYFSYDVKMKEKGDIPEGYSVSREKKERFSLILESASTNQTSMYLCASSLEPYSNQPQHFGDGTRLSIL.

The chain links TRBV2 to TRBJ1-1, with unresolved D. CDR1 and CDR2 from the germline V gene are SNHLY and FYNNEI. V lost 8 bases to trimming and J lost 1 base, with 8 bases between them. This CDR3 has 12 residues. The CDR3 bases are TGTGCCAGCCCGTACGGGAACACTGAAGCTTTCTTT. Translated: CASPYGNTEAFF.

This clone occurred once. Other DNA sequences in the same sample also yield this CDR3. This chain links TRBV9 with TRBJ2-7; TRBD2 matches 8 bases. The trim removed 0 bases at V and 3 bases at J, leaving 2 bases unmatched. CDR3 length: 14 amino acids. Germline V gene sequence: CDR1 SGDLS, CDR2 YYNGEE. The CDR3 here is CASSVGSGNYEQYF. The CDR3 nucleotides read TGTGCCAGCAGCGTAGGTAGCGGGAACTACGAGCAGTACTTC. The entire variable domain, with the rest obtained from reference TRBV9 and TRBJ2-7, is as follows: DSGVTQTPKHLITATGQRVTLRCSPRSGDLSVYWYQQSLDQGLQFLIQYYNGEERAKGNILERFSAQQFPDLHSELNLSSLELGDSALYFCASSVGSGNYEQYFGPGTRLTVT.

This chain uses TRBV7-9 with TRBJ1-1, with D possibly matching TRBD1 (6 bases). Germline CDR1 reads SEHNR; CDR2 reads FQNEAQ (reference sequence). Between the trimmed V and J ends, which lost 5 bases and 1 base, there was a span of 11 bases. The CDR3 contains 14 residues. Written as DNA, the CDR3 is TGTGCCAGCAGCACAACAGGGACGAACACTGAAGCTTTCTTT. Residues: CASSTTGTNTEAFF.

The V call is TRBV5-4, the J call TRBJ2-7; the D call may be TRBD1 or TRBD2 (7 bases each). V gave up 5 bases and J gave up 0 bases, with 15 bases separating them. Germline lookup yields CDR1 SGHNT and CDR2 YYREEE (reference sequence). The CDR3 has 15 residues. The CDR3 nucleotides are TGTGCCAGCAGTCCCCAGGGGGGGATCTCCTACGAGCAGTACTTC. Translating it yields CASSPQGGISYEQYF.

The V gene is TRBV5-8, the J gene TRBJ2-7; no clear D. This CDR3 spans 16 amino acids. CDR1 and CDR2 (germline): SGHTS, YDEGEE. The V gene lost 0 bases and the J gene lost 6 bases, with 19 bases spanning the gap. In nucleotides, the CDR3 is TGTGCCAGCAGCTTGGCCAACCCGGAACGGGCCTTCGAGCAGTACTTC. The encoded protein is CASSLANPERAFEQYF.

The chain has TRBV9 and TRBJ1-2; D is unclear. The V gene's germline CDR1 is SGDLS and CDR2 YYNGEE. Trimming took off 3 bases at V and 7 bases at J, with 7 bases between the two ends. This CDR3 is built from 11 residues. CDR3 in DNA: TGTGCCAGCAGCGCGACTAGTGGCTACACCTTC. Encoded protein: CASSATSGYTF. Filled out from reference TRBV9 and TRBJ1-2, the complete variable domain reads DSGVTQTPKHLITATGQRVTLRCSPRSGDLSVYWYQQSLDQGLQFLIQYYNGEERAKGNILERFSAQQFPDLHSELNLSSLELGDSALYFCASSATSGYTFGSGTRLTVV.

This chain joins TRBV21-1 and TRBJ1-1; whether TRBD1, the table's D call, matches the DNA was not checked. TRBV21-1 is described as a pseudogene. There are 15 residues in the CDR3. The CDR3 spells CASSILDRLNTEAFF. The CDR3 bases are TGTGCCAGCAGCATCCTAGACAGGCTGAACACTGAAGCTTTCTTT.

J is TRBJ2-3 and V is TRBV15; the D gene is possibly TRBD1 (6 bases). The germline V gene has CDR1 LNHNV and CDR2 YYDKDF (reference sequence). V was pared by 5 bases and J by 2 bases, with 11 bases between. The CDR3 has 14 residues. The CDR3 reads CATSADRPTDTQYF. Written as DNA, the CDR3 is TGTGCCACCAGCGCGGACAGACCCACAGATACGCAGTATTTT. Combining the CDR3 with reference TRBV15 and TRBJ2-3 gives the whole variable domain DAMVIQNPRYQVTQFGKPVTLSCSQTLNHNVMYWYQQKSSQAPKLLFHYYDKDFNNEADTPDNFQSRRPNTSFCFLDIRSPGLGDTAMYLCATSADRPTDTQYFGPGTRLTVL.

This chain links TRBV14 with TRBJ2-1; possibly TRBD1 for D (5 bases). CDR1 and CDR2 (germline): SGHDN, FVKESK. The CDR3 is 14 residues long. V lost 1 base and J 5 bases, leaving 9 bases between the germline ends. CDR3 protein: CASSQVNRHNEQFF. CDR3 DNA: TGTGCCAGCAGCCAAGTGAACAGGCACAATGAGCAGTTCTTC.

This clone was seen just once. The rearrangement links TRBV2 to TRBJ1-3; no reliable D call. V lost 6 bases to trimming and J lost 1 base, with 10 bases between them. The CDR3 runs 14 residues. Germline V gives CDR1 SNHLY, CDR2 FYNNEI. The CDR3 loop is CASRPTESGNTIYF. In DNA form, the CDR3 reads TGTGCCAGCAGGCCCACAGAATCTGGAAACACCATATATTTT.

This clone came up a few times. The genes are TRBV27 and TRBJ1-5, with D possibly TRBD1 on 6 matching bases. The CDR3 has 15 amino acids. Trimming stripped 6 bases from V and 7 bases from J, with 19 bases between. The germline gives CDR1 MNHEY, CDR2 SMNVEV (reference sequence). In DNA form, the CDR3 reads TGTGCCAGCAGACTAGCAGGGGAAAGGGGGCAGCCCCAGCATTTT. Translated: CASRLAGERGQPQHF.

On this clone: The sample contains more than one DNA sequence encoding this CDR3. The J gene is TRBJ2-1, the V gene TRBV7-8; D gene uncertain. The CDR3 totals 12 residues. V lost 1 base, J lost 6 bases, and 4 bases lay in between. Germline CDR1 reads SGHVS; CDR2 reads FQNEAQ. The CDR3 loop reads CASSLVGNEQFF. The CDR3 DNA sequence: TGTGCCAGCAGCTTAGTGGGCAATGAGCAGTTCTTC. Variable domain in full (rest from reference TRBV7-8 and TRBJ2-1): GAGVSQSPRYKVAKRGQDVALRCDPISGHVSLFWYQQALGQGPEFLTYFQNEAQLDKSGLPSDRFFAERPEGSVSTLKIQRTQQEDSAVYLCASSLVGNEQFFGPGTRLTVL.

V is TRBV2 and J is TRBJ1-1; D uncertain. Germline values: CDR1 SNHLY, CDR2 FYNNEI. This CDR3 contains 12 residues. V was clipped by 0 bases and J by 4 bases, with 3 bases between them. CDR3 protein: CASSEAPTEAFF. The CDR3 coding sequence is TGTGCCAGCAGTGAAGCGCCCACTGAAGCTTTCTTT.

The V gene is TRBV1, the J gene TRBJ2-1. TRBV1 is a recognized pseudogene. The CDR3 runs to 17 residues. The CDR3 region is CTSSLHPRESSYNEQFF. In nucleotides, the CDR3 is TGCACCAGCAGCCTTCATCCCAGGGAGAGCTCCTACAATGAGCAGTTCTTC.

V gene TRBV6-1 combines with J gene TRBJ2-5; D might be TRBD1 (5 bases). The CDR3 is 10 amino acids. V lost 9 bases to trimming and J lost 9 bases, with 11 bases between them. The germline V gene encodes CDR1 MNHNS and CDR2 SASEGT. The chain's CDR3 is CASQEGAQYF. The CDR3 nucleotides read TGTGCCAGTCAGGAAGGGGCCCAGTACTTC.

In this sample, this clone turned up once. The V gene is TRBV19, the J gene TRBJ1-5, with D uncertain. From germline, CDR1 is LNHDA and CDR2 SQIVND (reference sequence). V was trimmed by 1 base and J by 0 bases, leaving 7 bases between them. This CDR3 has 15 amino acids. The CDR3 sequence is CASSIAGDSNQPQHF. Written as DNA, the CDR3 is TGTGCCAGTAGTATAGCCGGGGATAGCAATCAGCCCCAGCATTTT.

The rearrangement uses TRBV28 and TRBJ1-4; D unclear. Trimming cost V 1 base and J 4 bases, with 16 bases left between them. Germline V gene data show CDR1 as MDHEN and CDR2 as SYDVKM. The CDR3 covers 17 residues. The CDR3 DNA follows: TGTGCCAGCAGTTTATTGCTGAGCGGACCTCGTAATGAAAAACTGTTTTTT. It encodes CASSLLLSGPRNEKLFF.

The V gene is TRBV15, the J gene TRBJ2-1; a weak D match, TRBD1 (5 bases). Germline values: CDR1 LNHNV, CDR2 YYDKDF (reference sequence). The CDR3 sequence is 15 residues long. The V end was cut by 2 bases, the J end by 7 bases, with 15 bases between. DNA of the CDR3: TGTGCCACCAGCAGACGCTCCATCCAGGGAAATGAGCAGTTCTTC. As protein: CATSRRSIQGNEQFF.

The V call is TRBV28, the J call TRBJ1-2, with 7 nucleotides matching TRBD1. J was trimmed by 5 bases and V by 3 bases; bases with no gene match: 6. The CDR3 runs 14 residues. Germline V gene data show CDR1 as MDHEN and CDR2 as SYDVKM. The CDR3 DNA follows: TGTGCCAGCAGTTTGGCAGGGGGAGGTTATGGCTACACCTTC. As protein: CASSLAGGGYGYTF.

The chain is built from TRBV7-9 and TRBJ2-1; D gene unclear. V lost 1 base to trimming and J lost 9 bases, with 7 bases between them. This CDR3 region has 12 residues. Germline V gene lookup returns CDR1 SEHNR and CDR2 FQNEAQ (reference sequence). Written as DNA, the CDR3 is TGTGCCAGCAGCTTAGGGCGGCCTGAGCAGTTCTTC. Translated, it gives CASSLGRPEQFF. Combining the CDR3 with reference TRBV7-9 and TRBJ2-1 gives the whole variable domain DTGVSQNPRHKITKRGQNVTFRCDPISEHNRLYWYRQTLGQGPEFLTYFQNEAQLEKSRLLSDRFSAERPKGSFSTLEIQRTEQGDSAMYLCASSLGRPEQFFGPGTRLTVL.